This TCR beta chain originates from a study of Ad26.COV2.S vaccination and SARS-CoV-2 variants. This CDR3 spans 13 amino acids. Unmatched junction bases numbered 0, after V lost 2 bases and J lost 6 bases. The germline gives CDR1 KGHSH, CDR2 LQKENI. Generated by immunoSEQ multiplex PCR, the TCRdb table keeps only in-frame clones and is missing some. The top ten clones hold about 4% of a sample with under 550,000 clones, approximately 88% of them seen once. Treatment given: about 20 received Ad26.COV2.S at low or high dose, single or two shots; about 5 received placebo; per-sample allocation not given. It was on day 63 after the first vaccine or placebo injection that samples were taken.

The genes are TRBV18 and TRBJ1-1, with 10 bases identical to TRBD1. Sequencing used peripheral blood, obtained in a trial of Ad26.COV2.S vaccine versus placebo. This TCR was sampled from a person aged 18-60 years who received the Ad26.COV2.S COVID-19 vaccine or a placebo. CDR3: CASSPGTGAEAFF. For the CDR3, the DNA is TGTGCCAGCTCACCAGGGACAGGGGCTGAAGCTTTCTTT.